The T cell receptor beta chain under discussion was sequenced for a study of tumor-infiltrating lymphocytes in primary liver carcinoma. For the study at large: Patients had primary liver carcinoma treated by surgical resection. Patients were both men and women, whose ages ran from 30 to 69 years.

It was unsorted whole blood that yielded blood RNA, and germline DNA was also extracted. In advance of surgery, around 4 milliliters of peripheral blood were collected. Study results and limitations: Researchers found tumor-adjacent and tumor-blood pairs overlapped less than tumor region pairs.

This CDR3 has 15 amino acids. Trimming left V 5 bases short and J 5 bases short, with 19 bases between. Germline V gene data show CDR1 as SQVTM and CDR2 as ANQGSEA. With a constant-region primer, TCR beta cDNA was made from 500 ng of total RNA. Library construction for TCR beta comprised three nested multiplex PCR rounds performed with slightly modified ARM-PCR. TRBV1-TRBV30 forward primers paired with a C-beta reverse primer drove the first two PCR rounds, about 9 cycles each. TCRdb fed the multiplex PCR reads into MiXCR, producing one record per CDR3 protein. The sample lists around 330,000 distinct CDR3 sequences; approximately 65% were seen once. Note on this clonotype: Its antigen is as yet unknown.

The clonotype originates from a man aged 40-49 years with primary liver carcinoma and hepatitis B virus infection. This chain uses TRBV29-1 with TRBJ2-1; TRBD1 might be the D (6 bases). The material sequenced was peripheral blood. The CDR3 bases are TGCAGCGTTAAAACTATGACAGGAGTAAACAATGAGCAGTTCTTC. It codes for CSVKTMTGVNNEQFF.